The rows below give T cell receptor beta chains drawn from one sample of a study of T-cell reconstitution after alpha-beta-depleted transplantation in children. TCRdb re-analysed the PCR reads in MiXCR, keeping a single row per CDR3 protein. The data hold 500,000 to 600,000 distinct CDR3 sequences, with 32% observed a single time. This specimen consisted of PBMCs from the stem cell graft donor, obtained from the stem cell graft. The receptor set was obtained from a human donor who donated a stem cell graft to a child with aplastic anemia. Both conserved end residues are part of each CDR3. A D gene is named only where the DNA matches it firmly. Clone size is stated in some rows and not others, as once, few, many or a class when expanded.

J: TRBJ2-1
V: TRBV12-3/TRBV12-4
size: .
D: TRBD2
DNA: TGTGCCAGCAGCCTTAGCGGGAGGGGGTATGAGCAGTTCTTC
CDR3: CASSLSGRGYEQFF

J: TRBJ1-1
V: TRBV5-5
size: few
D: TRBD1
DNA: TGTGCCAGCAGCCTGACAGGGGGGTCCAACACTGAAGCTTTCTTT
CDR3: CASSLTGGSNTEAFF

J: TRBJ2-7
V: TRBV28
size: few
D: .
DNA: TGTGCCAGCAGCGCTTTTTGGGAGTACGAGCAGTACTTC
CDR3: CASSAFWEYEQYF

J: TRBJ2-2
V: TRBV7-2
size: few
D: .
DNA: TGTGCCAGCAGCGGGCGACACACCGGGGAGCTGTTTTTT
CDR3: CASSGRHTGELFF

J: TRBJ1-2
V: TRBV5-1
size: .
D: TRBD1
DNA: TGCGCCAGCAGCTTGGCCGGGACAGGGGGCGATGGCTACACCTTC
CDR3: CASSLAGTGGDGYTF

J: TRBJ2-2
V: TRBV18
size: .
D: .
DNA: TGTGCCAGCTCACCGCGGGACAGCACCGGGGAGCTGTTTTTT
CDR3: CASSPRDSTGELFF

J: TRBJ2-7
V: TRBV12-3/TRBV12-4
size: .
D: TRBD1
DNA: TGTGCCAGCAGTCCACAGGGGGAGGACGAGCAGTACTTC
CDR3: CASSPQGEDEQYF

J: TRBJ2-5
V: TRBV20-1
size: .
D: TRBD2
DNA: TGCAGTGCCAAACGGCTAGCGGGATGGGGCACACAAGAGACCCAGTACTTC
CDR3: CSAKRLAGWGTQETQYF

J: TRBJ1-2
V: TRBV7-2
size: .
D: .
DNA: TGTGCCAGCAAAGGGGAGGGAGGCTACACCTTC
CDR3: CASKGEGGYTF

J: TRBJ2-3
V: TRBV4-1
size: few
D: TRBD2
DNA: TGCGCCAGCAGCCAAGAGCCTGGGTTAGGGACTACCCTCGTGAGTGGCACAGATACGCAGTATTTT
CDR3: CASSQEPGLGTTLVSGTDTQYF

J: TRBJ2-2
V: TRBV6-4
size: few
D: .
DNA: TGTGCCAGCAGTGACCACCCGGGGGACAGAGACACCGGGGAGCTGTTTTTT
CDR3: CASSDHPGDRDTGELFF

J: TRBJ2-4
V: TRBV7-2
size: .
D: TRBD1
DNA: TGTGCCAGCAGCCCCAGACAGGGGGCGGCCAAAAACATTCAGTACTTC
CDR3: CASSPRQGAAKNIQYF

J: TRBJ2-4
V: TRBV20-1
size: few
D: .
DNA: TGCAGTGCTCTCGACCCGGTACTAGCCAAAAACATTCAGTACTTC
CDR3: CSALDPVLAKNIQYF

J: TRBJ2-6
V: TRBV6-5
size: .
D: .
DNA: TGTGCCAGCAGTTACGAGCTTTCTGGGGCCAACGTCCTGACTTTC
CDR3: CASSYELSGANVLTF

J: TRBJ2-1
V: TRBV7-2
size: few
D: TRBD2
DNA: TGTGCCAGCAGCTCCCTCCGACTAGCCGGTCGGAATGAGCAGTTCTTC
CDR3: CASSSLRLAGRNEQFF

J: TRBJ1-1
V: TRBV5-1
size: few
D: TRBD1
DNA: TGCGCCAGCAGCACGGGACAGGGGGCGCAAGACACTGAAGCTTTCTTT
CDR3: CASSTGQGAQDTEAFF

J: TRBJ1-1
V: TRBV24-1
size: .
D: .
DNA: TGTGCCACCAGTGACATCCGGGGGGCTGAAGCTTTCTTT
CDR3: CATSDIRGAEAFF

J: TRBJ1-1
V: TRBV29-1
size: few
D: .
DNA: TGCAGCGCCGTGGACGGGACGGGTGAAGCTTTCTTT
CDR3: CSAVDGTGEAFF

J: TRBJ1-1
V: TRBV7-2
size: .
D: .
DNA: TGTGCCAGCAGCCGGGCGGGACGAGGGGTTATGAACACTGAAGCTTTCTTT
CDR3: CASSRAGRGVMNTEAFF

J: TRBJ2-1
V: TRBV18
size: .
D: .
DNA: TGTGCCAGCTCCCCTGGGAAGAAGTACAATGAGCAGTTCTTC
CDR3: CASSPGKKYNEQFF

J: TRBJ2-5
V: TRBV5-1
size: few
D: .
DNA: TGCGCCAGCAGCTTGGGGCTTAGCGGACAAGAGACCCAGTACTTC
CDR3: CASSLGLSGQETQYF

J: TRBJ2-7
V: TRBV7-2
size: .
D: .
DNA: TGTGCCAGCAGCTTAGATCCAGGCCGCTACGAGCAGTACTTC
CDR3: CASSLDPGRYEQYF

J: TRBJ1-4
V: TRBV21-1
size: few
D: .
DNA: TGTGCCAGCGGCCACGAGGATGAAGGTCGGAGGGGCGAAAAACTGTTTTTT
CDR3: CASGHEDEGRRGEKLFF

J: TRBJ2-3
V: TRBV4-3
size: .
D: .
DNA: TGCGCCAGCAGTTTAAACCGGGCCCCCACAGATACGCAGTATTTT
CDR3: CASSLNRAPTDTQYF

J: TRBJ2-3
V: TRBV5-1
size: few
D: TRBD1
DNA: TGCGCCAGCAGCGTTTCGGGGACAGTCACAGATACGCAGTATTTT
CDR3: CASSVSGTVTDTQYF

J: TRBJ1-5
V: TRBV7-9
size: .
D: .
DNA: TGTGCCAGCAGCTTTGTCGGGGTCGGTCAGCCCCAGCATTTT
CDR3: CASSFVGVGQPQHF

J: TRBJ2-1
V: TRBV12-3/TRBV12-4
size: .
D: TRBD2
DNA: TGTGCCAGCCGGACTAGCGGGAGAACCCGGCAGTTCTTC
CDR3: CASRTSGRTRQFF

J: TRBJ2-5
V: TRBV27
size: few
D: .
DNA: TGTGCCAGCAGTTTATCAGGGGGTTGGAAAGAGACCCAGTACTTC
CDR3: CASSLSGGWKETQYF

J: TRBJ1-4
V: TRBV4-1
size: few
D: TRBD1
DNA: TGCGCCAGCAGCGAAGGGGACAGTGAAAAACTGTTTTTT
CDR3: CASSEGDSEKLFF

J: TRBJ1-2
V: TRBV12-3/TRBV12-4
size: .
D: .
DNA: TGTGCCAGCAGTCTTAGGGAGGAAGTATCTGGCTACACCTTC
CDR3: CASSLREEVSGYTF

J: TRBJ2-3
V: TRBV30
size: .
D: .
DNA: TGTGCCTGGAGAGGATGGCGGGGATTCACAGATACGCAGTATTTT
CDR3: CAWRGWRGFTDTQYF

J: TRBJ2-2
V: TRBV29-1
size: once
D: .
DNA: TGCAGCGTCGGGGTGAACACCGGGGAGCTGTTTTTT
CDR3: CSVGVNTGELFF